The rows below give T cell receptor beta chains drawn from one sample of a study of cytomegalovirus exposure and HLA in healthy donors. Sequencing was performed with immunoSEQ multiplex PCR; in TCRdb, only in-frame clones are kept and a portion is missing. The data contain over 150,000 clones, roughly 80% of them singletons. The sample was PBMCs. Receptors originate from a male donor in good health and CMV-seronegative. Each CDR3 is given without its conserved first and last residue. The listing skips clone size in some rows; elsewhere it reads once, few, many or a size class.

clone_size j_call v_call cdr3_aa
medium-sized TRBJ1-3 TRBV10-3 AIRGQGYSGNTIY
once TRBJ2-1 TRBV10-3 AISEFNPSRASYNEQF
NA TRBJ1-2 TRBV6-1 ASSYSRGSYGYT
NA TRBJ1-6 TRBV5-6 ASSRDRSSPLH
once TRBJ1-4 TRBV2 ASRHGTGVYLTNEKLF
NA TRBJ1-6 TRBV15 ATSREYRQDGSPLH
NA TRBJ2-7 TRBV18 ASSDTGTGAYEQY
NA TRBJ2-5 TRBV5-1 ASSLEGVGLAETQY
NA NA TRBV10-3 AIRSGANSYEQY
NA TRBJ1-1 TRBV15 ATSRVMDRGRSTEAF
NA TRBJ2-5 TRBV5-1 ASSTGQGRETQY
few TRBJ2-2 TRBV6-6 ATFSGQGLTGELF
NA TRBJ2-2 TRBV6-1 ASILDSNTGELF
NA TRBJ2-5 TRBV2 ASSETSGGQGTQY
NA TRBJ1-1 TRBV27 ASSFRRNTEAF
NA TRBJ2-2 TRBV5-1 ASSLIGIMDTGELF
NA TRBJ2-5 TRBV10-2 ASSESEGAQTQY
NA TRBJ2-1 TRBV9 ASSVWSGGKWDEQF
few TRBJ2-3 TRBV6-5 ASSARGRTDTQY
once TRBJ1-5 TRBV19 ASSIVARSQPQH
NA TRBJ2-1 TRBV5-1 ASSFPRQVYNEQF
NA TRBJ1-2 TRBV4-2 ASSQSRGQNAGGYT
NA TRBJ2-3 TRBV11-2 ASSSTSGGALSQY
NA TRBJ1-2 TRBV10-3 AIKRGQGPLSYGYT
NA TRBJ2-1 TRBV19 ATNRGPNSNEQF